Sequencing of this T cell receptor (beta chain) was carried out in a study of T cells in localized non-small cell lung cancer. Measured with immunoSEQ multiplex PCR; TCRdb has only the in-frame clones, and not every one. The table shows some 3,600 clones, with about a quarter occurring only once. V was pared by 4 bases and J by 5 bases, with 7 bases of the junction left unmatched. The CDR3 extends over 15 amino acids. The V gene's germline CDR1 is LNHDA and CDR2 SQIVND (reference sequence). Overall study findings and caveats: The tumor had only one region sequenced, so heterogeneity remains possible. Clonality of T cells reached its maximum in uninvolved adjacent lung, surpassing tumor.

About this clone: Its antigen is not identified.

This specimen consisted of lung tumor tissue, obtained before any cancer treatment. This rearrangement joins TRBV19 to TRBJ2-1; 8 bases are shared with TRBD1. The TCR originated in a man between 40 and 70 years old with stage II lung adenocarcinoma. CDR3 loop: CASSTPGTGHNEQFF. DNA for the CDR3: TGTGCCAGTAGTACACCCGGGACAGGACACAATGAGCAGTTCTTC.